This T cell receptor beta chain derives from a study of technical replicates of blood from a few donors. Some clones are missing from TCRdb's copy, which holds only in-frame ones; the method was immunoSEQ multiplex PCR. This table has roughly 60,000 clones, around nine tenths appearing once. This clone was recorded a few times. The length of the CDR3 is 11 residues. CDR1 and CDR2 from the germline V gene are SNHLY and FYNNEI. V lost 7 bases to trimming and J lost 7 bases, with 5 bases between them. The chain links TRBV2 to TRBJ1-6; D gene ambiguous. Input material: PBMCs. The receptor's source is a human donor in good health. Some clones in this sample may be carry-over from other donors' samples. The DNA of the CDR3 is TGTGCCAGCAACGAGAATTCACCCCTCCACTTT. It translates to CASNENSPLHF.